The rows below give T cell receptor beta chains drawn from one sample of a study of T cell repertoires in ileal Crohn's disease. The protocol was immunoSEQ multiplex PCR, while the TCRdb copy is restricted to in-frame clones and leaves out a portion. The table records 9,000 to 13,000 clones, more than 80% of them present only once. Sequencing used ileal tissue. Source of these receptors: an adult with Crohn's disease. CDR3s include the opening cysteine and the closing phenylalanine or tryptophan. D genes are given only for firm matches. Rows may omit the clone size; those that give it use once, few, many or a size class.

size: -; V: TRBV29-1; J: TRBJ2-3; D: TRBD1; CDR3: CSVEGGQTSTDTQYF; DNA: TGCAGCGTTGAAGGGGGACAGACTAGCACAGATACGCAGTATTTT
size: few; V: TRBV7-3; J: TRBJ2-7; D: TRBD2; CDR3: CASSFGTSGSYEQYF; DNA: TGTGCCAGCAGCTTCGGGACTAGCGGCTCCTACGAGCAGTACTTC
size: -; V: TRBV4-1; J: TRBJ2-1; D: TRBD2; CDR3: CASSQDLGTSGSLSYNEQFF; DNA: TGCGCCAGCAGCCAAGATTTGGGGACTAGCGGGAGTCTGTCCTACAATGAGCAGTTCTTC
size: once; V: TRBV25-1; J: TRBJ2-5; D: -; CDR3: CASSGIRTLQETQYF; DNA: TGTGCCAGCAGTGGAATCCGGACACTTCAAGAGACCCAGTACTTC
size: -; V: TRBV5-4; J: TRBJ1-1; D: -; CDR3: CASSLSGVSTEAFF; DNA: TGTGCCAGCAGCTTGTCAGGGGTGAGCACTGAAGCTTTCTTT
size: -; V: TRBV9; J: TRBJ2-5; D: -; CDR3: CASSPGAQETQYF; DNA: TGTGCCAGCAGCCCCGGAGCCCAAGAGACCCAGTACTTC
size: -; V: TRBV28; J: TRBJ2-7; D: TRBD1; CDR3: CASTQGDRGIYEQYF; DNA: TGTGCCAGCACCCAGGGGGACAGGGGAATCTACGAGCAGTACTTC
size: -; V: TRBV2; J: TRBJ1-2; D: -; CDR3: CASSEGYQGSANYGYTF; DNA: TGTGCCAGCAGTGAGGGGTATCAGGGATCAGCTAACTATGGCTACACCTTC
size: -; V: TRBV7-3; J: TRBJ2-5; D: TRBD2; CDR3: CASSRGLAETQYF; DNA: TGTGCCAGCAGCCGTGGACTAGCGGAGACCCAGTACTTC
size: -; V: TRBV30; J: TRBJ2-4; D: -; CDR3: CAWSVGSGKNIQYF; DNA: TGTGCCTGGAGTGTGGGTTCAGGGAAAAACATTCAGTACTTC
size: -; V: TRBV7-8; J: TRBJ1-6; D: -; CDR3: CASSFSGEGRNSPLHF; DNA: TGTGCCAGCAGCTTTTCAGGGGAAGGACGTAATTCACCCCTCCACTTT
size: -; V: TRBV4-1; J: TRBJ2-5; D: TRBD2; CDR3: CASSPSRDRRGGETQYF; DNA: TGCGCCAGCAGCCCCTCGCGGGATCGGCGGGGGGGAGAGACCCAGTACTTC
size: -; V: TRBV7-9; J: TRBJ2-3; D: -; CDR3: CASSLGFSNGFTDTQYF; DNA: TGTGCCAGCAGCTTAGGTTTTTCAAACGGGTTCACAGATACGCAGTATTTT
size: -; V: TRBV11-2; J: TRBJ2-3; D: -; CDR3: CASSFSGYGTDTQYF; DNA: TGTGCCAGCAGCTTTAGCGGATATGGCACAGATACGCAGTATTTT
size: -; V: TRBV18; J: TRBJ2-7; D: TRBD2; CDR3: CASSPSQEGGSLYEQYF; DNA: TGTGCCAGCTCCCCAAGCCAAGAAGGCGGGAGCCTCTACGAGCAGTACTTC
size: -; V: TRBV30; J: TRBJ2-7; D: TRBD1; CDR3: CASTGVGSYEQYF; DNA: TGTGCCTCGACAGGGGTAGGGTCCTACGAGCAGTACTTC
size: -; V: TRBV2; J: TRBJ2-7; D: TRBD2; CDR3: CASSDASSGVHEQYF; DNA: TGTGCCAGCAGTGATGCGTCTAGCGGGGTCCACGAGCAGTACTTC
size: -; V: TRBV5-1; J: TRBJ2-3; D: TRBD2; CDR3: CASRGTSGSTRTDTQYF; DNA: TGCGCCAGCAGAGGGACTAGCGGGAGTACCCGCACAGATACGCAGTATTTT
size: -; V: TRBV6-1; J: TRBJ1-1; D: -; CDR3: CASHLGGGAGTEAFF; DNA: TGTGCCTCTCACCTGGGGGGGGGAGCGGGCACTGAAGCTTTCTTT
size: -; V: TRBV19; J: TRBJ2-1; D: TRBD2; CDR3: CASSMGGDGYNEQFF; DNA: TGTGCCAGTAGTATGGGGGGGGATGGGTACAATGAGCAGTTCTTC
size: -; V: TRBV7-2; J: TRBJ2-6; D: -; CDR3: CASSLRSSGANVLTF; DNA: TGTGCCAGCAGTCTTAGGAGCTCTGGGGCCAACGTCCTGACTTTC
size: -; V: TRBV6-5; J: TRBJ1-5; D: -; CDR3: CASRSVRDQPQHF; DNA: TGTGCCAGCAGATCCGTTCGGGATCAGCCCCAGCATTTT
size: -; V: TRBV27; J: TRBJ2-1; D: -; CDR3: CASSPWGDFNNEQFF; DNA: TGTGCCAGCAGTCCCTGGGGCGACTTTAACAATGAGCAGTTCTTC
size: -; V: TRBV28; J: TRBJ2-2; D: TRBD1; CDR3: CASSPGQVNTGELFF; DNA: TGTGCCAGCAGCCCGGGACAGGTGAACACCGGGGAGCTGTTTTTT
size: -; V: TRBV27; J: TRBJ2-7; D: TRBD2; CDR3: CASSLTSGISYEQYF; DNA: TGTGCCAGCAGTTTAACTAGCGGGATCTCCTACGAGCAGTACTTC
size: -; V: TRBV5-4; J: TRBJ2-2; D: -; CDR3: CASSPRGTGELFF; DNA: TGTGCCAGCAGCCCCCGGGGAACCGGGGAGCTGTTTTTT
size: -; V: TRBV7-2; J: TRBJ2-7; D: -; CDR3: CASSLRQTYEQYF; DNA: TGTGCCAGCAGCTTAAGACAGACCTACGAGCAGTACTTC
size: -; V: TRBV9; J: TRBJ2-5; D: TRBD2; CDR3: CASSPGAGGRETQYF; DNA: TGTGCCAGCAGCCCAGGAGCGGGAGGGCGTGAGACCCAGTACTTC
size: once; V: TRBV2; J: TRBJ1-5; D: -; CDR3: CASSLQGHNNQPQHF; DNA: TGTGCCAGCAGTCTACAGGGTCACAACAATCAGCCCCAGCATTTT
size: -; V: TRBV10-3; J: TRBJ1-2; D: -; CDR3: CAILLAGKDGYTF; DNA: TGTGCCATCCTTCTGGCCGGGAAGGATGGCTACACCTTC
size: -; V: TRBV7-3; J: TRBJ2-2; D: -; CDR3: CASSRFSAGTNTGELFF; DNA: TGTGCCAGCAGCCGATTTTCGGCAGGGACTAACACCGGGGAGCTGTTTTTT
size: -; V: TRBV7-8; J: TRBJ1-3; D: -; CDR3: CASSSPSSGNTIYF; DNA: TGTGCCAGCAGCTCCCCCTCCTCTGGAAACACCATATATTTT
size: -; V: TRBV5-4; J: TRBJ1-3; D: -; CDR3: CASSFGGVRTRGNTIYF; DNA: TGTGCCAGCAGCTTTGGCGGGGTCAGAACCCGGGGAAACACCATATATTTT
size: -; V: TRBV15; J: TRBJ1-2; D: TRBD1; CDR3: CATSRGTGEGYTF; DNA: TGTGCCACCAGCAGAGGCACAGGGGAAGGCTACACCTTC
size: -; V: TRBV2; J: TRBJ1-1; D: TRBD1; CDR3: CASGRQGGTEAFF; DNA: TGTGCCAGCGGTAGACAGGGAGGAACTGAAGCTTTCTTT
size: -; V: TRBV9; J: TRBJ1-1; D: -; CDR3: CASSEDTNTEAFF; DNA: TGTGCCAGCAGCGAAGACACGAACACTGAAGCTTTCTTT
size: -; V: TRBV6-6; J: TRBJ1-1; D: TRBD1; CDR3: CASSRGTGSNPFF; DNA: TGTGCCAGCAGTCGGGGGACAGGCTCTAACCCTTTCTTT
size: -; V: TRBV5-1; J: TRBJ2-7; D: -; CDR3: CASSSTGQSSYEQYF; DNA: TGCGCCAGCAGCTCCACGGGACAAAGCTCCTACGAGCAGTACTTC
size: -; V: TRBV12-5; J: TRBJ2-3; D: -; CDR3: CASGPGDRTDTQYF; DNA: TGTGCTAGTGGTCCCGGGGATCGCACAGATACGCAGTATTTT